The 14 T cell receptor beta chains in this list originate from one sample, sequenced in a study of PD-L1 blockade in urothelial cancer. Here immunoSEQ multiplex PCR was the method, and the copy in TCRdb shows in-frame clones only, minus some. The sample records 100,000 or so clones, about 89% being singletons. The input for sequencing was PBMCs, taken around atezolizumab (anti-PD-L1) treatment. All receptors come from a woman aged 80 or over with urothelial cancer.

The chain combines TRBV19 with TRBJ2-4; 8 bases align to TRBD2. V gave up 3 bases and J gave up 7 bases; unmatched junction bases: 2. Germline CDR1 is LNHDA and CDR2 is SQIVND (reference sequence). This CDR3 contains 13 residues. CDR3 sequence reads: CASSMTSVNIQYF. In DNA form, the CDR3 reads TGTGCCAGTAGTATGACTAGCGTGAACATTCAGTACTTC. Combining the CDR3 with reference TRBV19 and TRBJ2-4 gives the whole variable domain DGGITQSPKYLFRKEGQNVTLSCEQNLNHDAMYWYRQDPGQGLRLIYYSQIVNDFQKGDIAEGYSVSREKKESFPLTVTSAQKNPTAFYLCASSMTSVNIQYFGAGTRLSVL.

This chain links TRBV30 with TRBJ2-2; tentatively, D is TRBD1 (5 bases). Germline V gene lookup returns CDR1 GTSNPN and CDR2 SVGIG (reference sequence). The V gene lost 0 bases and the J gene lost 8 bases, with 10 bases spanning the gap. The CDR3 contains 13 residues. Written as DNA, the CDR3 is TGTGCCTGGAGTGTAAAGGGGATTGGGGAGCTGTTTTTT. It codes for CAWSVKGIGELFF.

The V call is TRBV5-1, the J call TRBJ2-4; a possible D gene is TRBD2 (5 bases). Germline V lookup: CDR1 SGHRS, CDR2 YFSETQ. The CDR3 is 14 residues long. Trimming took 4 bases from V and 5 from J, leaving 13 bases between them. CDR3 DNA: TGCGCCAGCAGCCTAGGGAGTATGGAAAACATTCAGTACTTC. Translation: CASSLGSMENIQYF.

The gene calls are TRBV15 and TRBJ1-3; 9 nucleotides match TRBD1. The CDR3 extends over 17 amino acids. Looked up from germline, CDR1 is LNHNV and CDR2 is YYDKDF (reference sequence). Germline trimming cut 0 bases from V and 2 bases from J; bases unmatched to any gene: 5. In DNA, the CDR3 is TGTGCCACCAGCAGAGAAACAGGGGGCCTCCCTGGAAACACCATATATTTT. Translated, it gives CATSRETGGLPGNTIYF.

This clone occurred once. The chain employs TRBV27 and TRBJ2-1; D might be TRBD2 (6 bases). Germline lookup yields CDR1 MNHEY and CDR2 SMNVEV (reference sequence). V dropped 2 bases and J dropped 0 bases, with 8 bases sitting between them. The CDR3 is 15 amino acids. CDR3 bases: TGTGCCAGCAGTTTAGGGACTCGCTCCTACAATGAGCAGTTCTTC. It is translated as CASSLGTRSYNEQFF.

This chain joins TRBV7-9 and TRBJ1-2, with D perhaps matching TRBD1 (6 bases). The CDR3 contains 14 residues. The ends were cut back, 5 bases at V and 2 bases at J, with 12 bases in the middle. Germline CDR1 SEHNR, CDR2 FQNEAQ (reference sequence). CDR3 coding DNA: TGTGCCAGCAGCCGGGACACCATCAACTATGGCTACACCTTC. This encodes CASSRDTINYGYTF.

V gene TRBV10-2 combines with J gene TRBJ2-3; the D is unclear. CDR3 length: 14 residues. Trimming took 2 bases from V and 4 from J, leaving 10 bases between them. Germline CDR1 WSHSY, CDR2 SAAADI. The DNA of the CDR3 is TGCGCCAGCAGTGAGCCCACGGTAGCAGATACGCAGTATTTT. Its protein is CASSEPTVADTQYF.

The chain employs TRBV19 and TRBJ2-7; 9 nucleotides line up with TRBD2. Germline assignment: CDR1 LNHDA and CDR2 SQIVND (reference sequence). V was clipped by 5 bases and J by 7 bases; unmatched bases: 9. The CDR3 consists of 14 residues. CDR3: CASSVGLAGMEQYF. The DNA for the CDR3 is TGTGCCAGTAGTGTTGGGCTAGCGGGAATGGAGCAGTACTTC.

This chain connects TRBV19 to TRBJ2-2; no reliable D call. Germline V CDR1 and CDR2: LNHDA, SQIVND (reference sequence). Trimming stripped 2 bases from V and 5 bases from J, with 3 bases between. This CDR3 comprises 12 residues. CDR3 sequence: CASSILTGELFF. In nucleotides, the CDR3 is TGTGCCAGTAGTATATTAACCGGGGAGCTGTTTTTT.

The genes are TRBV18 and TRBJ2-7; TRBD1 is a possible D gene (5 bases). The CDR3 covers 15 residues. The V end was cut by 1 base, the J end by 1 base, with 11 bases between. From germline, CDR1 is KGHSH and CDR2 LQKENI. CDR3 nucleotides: TGTGCCAGCTCACCACGGAATCAGGGTTCCTACGAGCAGTACTTC. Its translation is CASSPRNQGSYEQYF.

The chain's CDR3 is CASSVEIGVAGGFLEEQFF. As DNA, the CDR3 is TGTGCCAGCAGCGTAGAAATTGGAGTAGCGGGAGGGTTTTTGGAGGAGCAGTTCTTC. V gene TRBV9 combines with J gene TRBJ2-1, with TRBD2 identical over 11 bases. Germline V gene lookup returns CDR1 SGDLS and CDR2 YYNGEE. Trimming at V came to 0 bases and at J to 10 bases, leaving 18 bases not matched to a gene. The CDR3 totals 19 residues.

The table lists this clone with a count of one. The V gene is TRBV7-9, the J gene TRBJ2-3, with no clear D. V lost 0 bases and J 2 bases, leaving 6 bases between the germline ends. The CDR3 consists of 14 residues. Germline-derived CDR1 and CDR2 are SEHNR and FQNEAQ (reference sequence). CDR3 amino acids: CASSLASNTDTQYF. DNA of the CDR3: TGTGCCAGCAGCTTAGCGTCCAACACAGATACGCAGTATTTT.

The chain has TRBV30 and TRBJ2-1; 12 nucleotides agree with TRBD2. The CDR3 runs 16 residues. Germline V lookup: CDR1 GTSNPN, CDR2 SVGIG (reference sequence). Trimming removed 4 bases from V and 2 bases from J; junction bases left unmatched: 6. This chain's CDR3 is CAWNMGLAGTYNEQFF. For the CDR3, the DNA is TGTGCCTGGAATATGGGACTAGCGGGCACCTACAATGAGCAGTTCTTC.

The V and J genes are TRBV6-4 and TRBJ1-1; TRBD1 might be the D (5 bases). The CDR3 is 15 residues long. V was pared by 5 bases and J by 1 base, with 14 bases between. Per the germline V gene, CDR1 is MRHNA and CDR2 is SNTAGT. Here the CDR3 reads CASSPGGGPNTEAFF. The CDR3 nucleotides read TGTGCCAGCAGTCCCGGGGGAGGACCGAACACTGAAGCTTTCTTT.